The 13 T cell receptor beta chains reported below all come from one sample, sequenced in a study of OX40 agonist ivuxolimab in advanced cancers. Profiled with immunoSEQ multiplex PCR; TCRdb holds only in-frame clones, not every one. Found here are tens of thousands of clones, 75% to 90% of them singletons; the top ten hold approximately 0.5%. The sequenced sample was CD4+ or CD8+ T cells sorted from blood, obtained in a trial of the OX40 agonist ivuxolimab. These TCRs come from an adult with an advanced solid tumor such as melanoma, head and neck, liver or kidney cancer.

This clone has more than one count but fewer than ten. The rearrangement joins TRBV7-8 to TRBJ2-1, with 11 bases aligning to TRBD2. The V gene's germline CDR1 is SGHVS and CDR2 FQNEAQ. This CDR3 spans 16 amino acids. V gave up 4 bases and J gave up 6 bases; unmatched junction bases: 8. The CDR3 DNA reads TGTGCCAGCAGCTACGTAGCGGGAGGGCCGGGCAATGAGCAGTTCTTC. It yields the protein CASSYVAGGPGNEQFF.

The rearrangement joins TRBV7-9 to TRBJ2-7, with D unclear. Between the trimmed V and J ends, which lost 5 bases and 2 bases, there was a span of 13 bases. The CDR3 covers 14 residues. Germline-derived CDR1 and CDR2 are SEHNR and FQNEAQ (reference sequence). CDR3 DNA: TGTGCCAGCAGCCGGGCCGACCCGCCCTACGAGCAGTACTTC. It encodes CASSRADPPYEQYF.

This clone was counted a single time. V and J are TRBV2 and TRBJ1-4, with TRBD1 matching 9 bases. Per germline, CDR1 SNHLY and CDR2 FYNNEI. V was pared by 7 bases and J by 3 bases, with 6 bases of the junction left unmatched. This CDR3 is built from 15 residues. CDR3 amino acids: CASKVDRGPNEKLFF. In DNA, the CDR3 is TGTGCCAGCAAAGTGGACAGGGGTCCTAATGAAAAACTGTTTTTT.

The rearrangement uses TRBV28 and TRBJ2-5; no firm D call. The CDR3 sequence is 12 residues long. CDR1 is MDHEN and CDR2 is SYDVKM in the germline V gene. Trimming left V 3 bases short and J 2 bases short, with 4 bases between. The CDR3 sequence: CASSLQQETQYF. CDR3 coding DNA: TGTGCCAGCAGTTTGCAGCAAGAGACCCAGTACTTC.

A single count supports this clone. This chain uses TRBV5-1 with TRBJ2-7; either TRBD1 or TRBD2 may supply D (5 bases each). V lost 4 bases and J lost 6, with 11 bases in between. Germline V gene sequence: CDR1 SGHRS, CDR2 YFSETQ. This CDR3 has 12 amino acids. CDR3 loop: CASSVEGSEQYF. The DNA for the CDR3 is TGCGCCAGCAGCGTAGAGGGGTCCGAGCAGTACTTC.

This sequence joins TRBV5-1 and TRBJ2-7; 8 bases match TRBD2. Germline CDR1 SGHRS, CDR2 YFSETQ. CDR3 size: 14 residues. V trimming: 4 bases; J trimming: 1 base; junction bases outside the gene matches: 4. The CDR3 DNA reads as TGCGCCAGCAGCAAGGCGGGAGGATCCTACGAGCAGTACTTC. This sequence encodes CASSKAGGSYEQYF.

The V and J genes are TRBV25-1 and TRBJ2-1; perhaps TRBD2 as D (7 bases). V shed 5 bases and J shed 7 bases, with 12 bases lying between them. Germline CDR1 is MGHDK and CDR2 is SYGVNS. This CDR3 comprises 13 residues. For the CDR3, the DNA is TGTGCCAGCAGTTTACAGGGACTAAATGAGCAGTTCTTC. Its protein product is CASSLQGLNEQFF.

The rearrangement links TRBV2 to TRBJ1-1, with D perhaps matching TRBD1 (5 bases). The CDR3 sequence is 15 residues long. The ends were cut back, 0 bases at V and 4 bases at J, with 12 bases in the middle. Germline CDR1 reads SNHLY; CDR2 reads FYNNEI. CDR3 loop: CASSEALMGGTEAFF. In DNA, the CDR3 is TGTGCCAGCAGTGAAGCGCTTATGGGGGGCACTGAAGCTTTCTTT.

The sample holds one count of this clone. J is TRBJ2-5 and V is TRBV9; TRBD2 matches at 9 bases. The CDR3 covers 16 residues. V shed 0 bases, J shed 2 bases, and the junction held 5 bases outside the gene matches. In germline, CDR1 is SGDLS, CDR2 YYNGEE. This chain's CDR3 is CASSVVSAGGQETQYF. The CDR3 bases are TGTGCCAGCAGCGTAGTTTCCGCGGGGGGGCAAGAGACCCAGTACTTC.

The rearrangement joins TRBV7-9 to TRBJ2-1; 7 bases agree with TRBD2. CDR1 and CDR2 from the germline V gene are SEHNR and FQNEAQ (reference sequence). The trim removed 5 bases at V and 4 bases at J, leaving 5 bases unmatched. This CDR3 is built from 14 residues. The CDR3 loop reads CASSPIAGYNEQFF. In DNA form, the CDR3 reads TGTGCCAGCAGCCCAATAGCGGGTTACAATGAGCAGTTCTTC.

J is TRBJ2-7 and V is TRBV19; TRBD1 agrees at 7 bases. V shed 5 bases and J 4 bases; nucleotides not matched to a gene: 2. Germline CDR1 reads LNHDA; CDR2 reads SQIVND (reference sequence). This CDR3 is built from 12 residues. In DNA, the CDR3 is TGTGCCAGTAGTCCGACAGGGTACGAGCAGTACTTC. This translates into CASSPTGYEQYF.

The chain uses TRBV7-9 and TRBJ2-1; 9 bases match TRBD2. The ends lost 1 base at V and 8 bases at J; junction bases unmatched: 6. Germline loops: CDR1 SEHNR, CDR2 FQNEAQ (reference sequence). CDR3 length equals 15 residues. The chain's CDR3 is CASSLVSGSVYEQFF. The CDR3 bases are TGTGCCAGCAGCTTAGTTAGCGGGAGTGTGTATGAGCAGTTCTTC.

The chain recombines TRBV5-6 with TRBJ1-2; no reliable D call. V lost 4 bases and J 4 bases, leaving 23 bases between the germline ends. This CDR3 is built from 17 residues. In germline, CDR1 is SGHDT, CDR2 YYEEEE. CDR3 coding DNA: TGTGCCAGCAGCGAACAAAAAGGGAGGCCCTCGGGCTATGGCTACACCTTC. Amino acids: CASSEQKGRPSGYGYTF.